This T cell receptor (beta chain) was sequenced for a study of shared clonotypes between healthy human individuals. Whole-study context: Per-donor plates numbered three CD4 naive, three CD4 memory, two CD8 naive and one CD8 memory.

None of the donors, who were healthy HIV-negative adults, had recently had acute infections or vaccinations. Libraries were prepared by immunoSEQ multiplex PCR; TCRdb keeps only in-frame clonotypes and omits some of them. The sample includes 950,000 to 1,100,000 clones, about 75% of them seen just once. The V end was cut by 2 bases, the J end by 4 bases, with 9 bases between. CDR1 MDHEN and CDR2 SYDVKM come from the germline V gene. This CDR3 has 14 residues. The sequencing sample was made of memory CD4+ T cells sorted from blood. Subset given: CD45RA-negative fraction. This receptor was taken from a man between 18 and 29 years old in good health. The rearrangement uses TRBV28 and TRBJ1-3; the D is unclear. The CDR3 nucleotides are TGTGCCAGCAGTTTAGTCGGTGGGGGAAACACCATATATTTT. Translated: CASSLVGGGNTIYF. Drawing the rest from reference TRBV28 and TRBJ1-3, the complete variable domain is DVKVTQSSRYLVKRTGEKVFLECVQDMDHENMFWYRQDPGLGLRLIYFSYDVKMKEKGDIPEGYSVSREKKERFSLILESASTNQTSMYLCASSLVGGGNTIYFGEGSWLTVV.